These T cell receptor beta chains were read from a single sample in a study of shared clonotypes between healthy human individuals. The method was immunoSEQ multiplex PCR; TCRdb's version includes in-frame clones alone and lacks a portion of them. Of around 1.9 million clones in the sample, just over 90% were seen once. The specimen was naive CD8+ T cells from PBMCs. The receptors were sampled from a man aged 18 to 35 in good health. Some clones in this sample may be carry-over from other donors' samples. Both conserved end residues are trimmed from each CDR3. Clone size is given for some rows only: seen once, a few or many times, or a class if the clone is expanded.

>-|TRBJ2-2|TRBV6-6
ASSYGRTGELF
>-|TRBJ2-1|TRBV28
ASSKTSGQLSYNEQF
>once|TRBJ2-7|TRBV5-1
ASSLAPDRDKYEQY
>-|TRBJ2-7|TRBV28
ASRALTGQENFYEQY
>-|TRBJ2-7|TRBV19
ASTPGETLDEQY
>-|TRBJ2-1|TRBV5-8
ASSLSPSSYNEQF
>-|TRBJ1-1|TRBV29-1
SGWTGGFSAEAF
>-|TRBJ2-2|TRBV5-6
ASSLVTLNRGLGTGELF
>-|TRBJ1-2|TRBV9
ASSPGTEAFS
>-|TRBJ2-3|TRBV7-9
ASRSMDRGPTDTQY
>-|TRBJ2-3|TRBV5-1
ASSLVGFTDTQY
>-|TRBJ1-3|TRBV28
ASSLGTPSGNTIY
>-|TRBJ2-1|TRBV28
ASQNPGHNSPKNEQF
>-|TRBJ1-1|TRBV29-1
SVDVWATGVDVTEAF
>-|TRBJ2-7|TRBV30
AWSRGTRRYEQY
>-|TRBJ2-5|TRBV28
ASSLLARAQETQY
>once|TRBJ2-1|TRBV11-2
ASSLGLARLYNEQF
>-|TRBJ1-1|TRBV4-1
ASSQGQGWTEAF
>-|TRBJ2-7|TRBV5-5
ASSLLQGAFIYEQY
>-|TRBJ1-3|TRBV10-3
AIRTPGGNTIY
>-|TRBJ2-7|TRBV27
ASSLAGPLYEQY
>-|TRBJ1-5|TRBV4-1
ASSQAMGNQPQH
>-|TRBJ2-7|TRBV4-2
ASGKADRGYDEQY
>-|TRBJ1-4|TRBV30
AWYRENEDEKLF